This record covers a single TCR beta chain. The antigen is not known. These data belong to a study of memory B cells and T cells in multiple sclerosis. Study observations and caveats: Clone-set sizes differed between compartments, so shared clonotype counts needed normalization.

Looked up from germline, CDR1 is SQVTM and CDR2 is ANQGSEA. The V and J ends lost 0 bases and 7 bases respectively, with 6 bases between them. CDR3 length equals 11 residues. After stimulus-free culture, autoproliferating CFSE-dim and non-proliferating CFSE-high T cells were sequenced separately. Cultures began with 45 million to 60 million CFSE-labeled PBMCs, unstimulated for about 7 days, with replicate wells pooled. Without exogenous stimuli, about 0.51 uM CFSE-labeled PBMCs were cultured serum-free. Generated by immunoSEQ multiplex PCR, the TCRdb table keeps only in-frame clones and is missing some. The sample holds over 35,000 clones; roughly four fifths are singletons and the top ten take around 1.1%.

This TCR was sampled from a human donor with multiple sclerosis. The chain is built from TRBV29-1 and TRBJ2-5; no clear D. The sample was PBMCs from blood kept in culture. The CDR3 loop reads CSVEERLTQYF. The CDR3 DNA is TGCAGCGTTGAAGAAAGACTGACCCAGTACTTC.